The present TCR beta chain was sequenced within a study of blood T cell repertoires in COVID-19. Profiling relied on immunoSEQ multiplex PCR, and the TCRdb table lists in-frame clones only, not all of them. The sample has about 150,000 clones; nearly 85% are singletons. V shed 3 bases and J shed 3 bases, with 8 bases lying between them. The CDR3 contains 13 residues. From germline, CDR1 is MNHEY and CDR2 SMNVEV (reference sequence). The sequence was obtained from a human donor in a cohort sampled during active COVID-19. The V call is TRBV27, the J call TRBJ1-1; a possible D gene is TRBD1 (5 bases). The material sequenced was peripheral blood. The CDR3 spells CASSFGRDTEAFF. The CDR3 DNA follows: TGTGCCAGCAGTTTTGGCAGGGACACTGAAGCTTTCTTT.